A selection of T cell receptor beta chains follows, all from one sample in a study of shared clonotypes between healthy human individuals. Sequencing used immunoSEQ multiplex PCR; TCRdb keeps in-frame clones, though not all of them. Of about 580,000 clones in the sample, more than 95% were seen once. Sequencing was done on a sample of naive CD8+ T cells sorted from blood. These receptors all stem from a man aged 25 to 40 in good health. Each CDR3 is given with its conserved first and last residue. D genes are given only for firm matches. Size tells how often a clone was seen (once, few, many) or the class of an expanded clone, and some rows leave it out.

>TRBD2|-|TRBV27|TRBJ2-3
CASGRADTQYF
TGTGCCAGCGGGAGGGCAGATACGCAGTATTTT
>-|-|TRBV27|TRBJ2-5
CASSFVTEIQETQYF
TGTGCCAGCAGTTTCGTTACAGAGATCCAAGAGACCCAGTACTTC
>-|-|TRBV18|TRBJ1-1
CASSRNTEEAFF
TGTGCCAGCTCACGAAACACTGAAGAAGCTTTCTTT
>-|-|TRBV9|TRBJ2-1
CASSVGPVRGGPYGNEQFF
TGTGCCAGCAGCGTAGGCCCTGTGCGCGGAGGGCCTTACGGCAATGAGCAGTTCTTC
>TRBD1|-|TRBV5-1|TRBJ1-1
CASSLEGATGTEAFF
TGCGCCAGCAGCTTGGAGGGGGCGACGGGCACTGAAGCTTTCTTT
>TRBD1|-|TRBV7-6|TRBJ2-1
CASSSGGTGPYNEQFF
TGTGCCAGCAGCTCAGGAGGGACAGGCCCGTACAATGAGCAGTTCTTC
>TRBD2|-|TRBV27|TRBJ2-1
CASSLADNEQFF
TGTGCCAGCTCTCTAGCGGACAATGAGCAGTTCTTC
>TRBD1|-|TRBV7-6|TRBJ1-4
CASSLGQGEEKLFF
TGTGCCAGCAGCTTGGGACAGGGTGAGGAAAAACTGTTTTTT
>-|-|TRBV19|TRBJ2-4
CASNSLNEAKNIQYF
TGTGCCAGTAACTCCCTCAATGAGGCCAAAAACATTCAGTACTTC
>-|-|TRBV28|TRBJ1-5
CASTLRIHSNQPQHF
TGTGCCAGCACCCTTCGCATCCATAGCAATCAGCCCCAGCATTTT
>TRBD1|-|TRBV28|TRBJ2-1
CASSPTRDRGYEQFF
TGTGCCAGCAGTCCCACCCGCGACAGGGGGTATGAGCAGTTCTTC
>-|-|TRBV11-2|TRBJ2-7
CASSPQSGQTYEQYF
TGTGCCAGCAGCCCCCAGAGCGGGCAGACCTACGAGCAGTACTTC
>-|once|TRBV7-9|TRBJ2-7
CASSELGQNEQYF
TGTGCCAGCAGCGAACTTGGACAGAACGAGCAGTACTTC
>-|once|TRBV5-5|TRBJ2-7
CASSLEVAMPYEQYF
TGTGCCAGCAGCTTGGAAGTAGCGATGCCCTACGAGCAGTACTTC
>-|-|TRBV9|TRBJ2-5
CASSVAGGQETQYF
TGTGCCAGCAGCGTAGCGGGTGGCCAAGAGACCCAGTACTTC
>TRBD2|-|TRBV9|TRBJ2-7
CASSVGLAYEQYF
TGTGCCAGCAGCGTCGGACTAGCCTACGAGCAGTACTTC
>-|-|TRBV6-6|TRBJ1-1
CASSYGGTEAFF
TGTGCCAGCAGTTACGGAGGTACTGAAGCTTTCTTT
>TRBD2|-|TRBV2|TRBJ2-1
CASRPSAGDYNEQFF
TGTGCCAGCAGGCCCTCAGCGGGGGACTACAATGAGCAGTTCTTC
>TRBD1|-|TRBV7-3|TRBJ2-1
CASSLKSDRHNEQFF
TGTGCCAGCAGCTTAAAATCGGACAGGCATAATGAGCAGTTCTTC
>-|once|TRBV5-1|TRBJ2-7
CASSLGFLSYEQYF
TGCGCCAGCAGCTTGGGTTTCCTCTCCTACGAGCAGTACTTC
>TRBD2|-|TRBV27|TRBJ2-1
CASGLAALDEQFF
TGTGCCTCCGGACTAGCGGCACTCGATGAGCAGTTCTTC
>TRBD2|-|TRBV7-9|TRBJ2-5
CASSFIAGVGSETQYF
TGTGCCAGCAGCTTTATAGCGGGAGTGGGATCAGAGACCCAGTACTTC
>-|-|TRBV30|TRBJ1-5
CAWRDQLNNQPQHF
TGTGCCTGGAGAGACCAGCTCAATAATCAGCCCCAGCATTTT
>-|-|TRBV27|TRBJ2-3
CASSFPGGTDTQYF
TGTGCCAGCAGTTTTCCCGGGGGCACAGATACGCAGTATTTT
>TRBD2|-|TRBV7-9|TRBJ2-1
CASSRTSGSGNEQFF
TGTGCCAGCAGTCGGACTAGCGGGAGTGGGAATGAGCAGTTCTTC
>-|-|TRBV15|TRBJ2-1
CATSRDPRDEQFF
TGTGCCACCAGCAGAGATCCCAGGGACGAGCAGTTCTTC
>-|once|TRBV28|TRBJ1-4
CASSLVQGTARVEKLFF
TGTGCCAGCAGTTTAGTTCAAGGAACGGCCAGAGTGGAAAAACTGTTTTTT
>TRBD1|-|TRBV9|TRBJ1-1
CASSAQGNAEAFF
TGTGCCAGCAGCGCACAGGGGAACGCTGAAGCTTTCTTT
>-|-|TRBV6-6|TRBJ2-5
CASSYRELGFVETQYF
TGTGCCAGCAGTTACCGGGAACTAGGATTCGTGGAGACCCAGTACTTC
>TRBD1|once|TRBV7-9|TRBJ1-1
CASSDPTRQGSGTEAFF
TGTGCCAGCAGCGACCCAACACGACAGGGAAGTGGGACTGAAGCTTTCTTT
>TRBD2|-|TRBV29-1|TRBJ2-1
CSVEAASGSSYNEQFF
TGCAGCGTTGAAGCAGCTAGCGGAAGCTCCTACAATGAGCAGTTCTTC
>TRBD1|-|TRBV30|TRBJ2-2
CAWNPGQGTGELFF
TGTGCCTGGAATCCGGGACAGGGCACCGGGGAGCTGTTTTTT
>-|-|TRBV9|TRBJ2-1
CASSPLASTYNEQFF
TGTGCCAGCAGCCCGCTAGCGAGCACCTACAATGAGCAGTTCTTC
>-|-|TRBV6-6|TRBJ2-5
CASTQWGRETQYF
TGTGCCAGCACCCAGTGGGGTAGAGAGACCCAGTACTTC
>TRBD1|-|TRBV27|TRBJ1-1
CASSGDRGSEAFF
TGTGCCAGCAGCGGGGACAGGGGTTCTGAAGCTTTCTTT
>TRBD2|-|TRBV7-9|TRBJ2-2
CASSFAGEFVANTGELFF
TGTGCCAGCAGCTTTGCGGGAGAATTTGTGGCGAACACCGGGGAGCTGTTTTTT
>TRBD2|-|TRBV6-5|TRBJ2-7
CASSYSTSGRAEQYF
TGTGCCAGCAGTTACTCGACTAGCGGGAGGGCCGAGCAGTACTTC
>TRBD2|-|TRBV6-1|TRBJ2-3
CASGGTSGRTDTQYF
TGTGCCAGCGGAGGGACTAGCGGGAGAACAGATACGCAGTATTTT
>-|-|TRBV2|TRBJ2-7
CASSAGALYEQYF
TGTGCCAGCAGTGCAGGAGCCTTATACGAGCAGTACTTC
>-|-|TRBV7-9|TRBJ2-2
CASSPLSGELFF
TGTGCCAGCAGCCCACTCTCCGGGGAGCTGTTTTTT
>TRBD2|-|TRBV27|TRBJ2-7
CASRGLAGSYEQYF
TGTGCCAGCAGGGGACTAGCGGGTTCCTACGAGCAGTACTTC
>-|-|TRBV5-1|TRBJ1-3
CASRTEGFGNTIYF
TGCGCCAGCCGGACTGAGGGTTTTGGAAACACCATATATTTT
>-|-|TRBV10-3|TRBJ2-1
CAISEAGNPGDEQFF
TGTGCCATCAGCGAGGCGGGCAACCCAGGGGATGAGCAGTTCTTC
>-|-|TRBV28|TRBJ2-7
CASSLLSYEQYF
TGTGCCAGCAGTTTACTTTCCTACGAGCAGTACTTC
>TRBD2|-|TRBV5-6|TRBJ2-3
CASRGGTSENWDTQYF
TGTGCCAGCAGAGGCGGGACTAGCGAAAACTGGGATACGCAGTATTTT
>-|-|TRBV7-1|TRBJ2-1
CASSRTASTSIHLDEQFF
TGTGCCAGCAGCCGGACAGCTTCAACTAGTATCCACCTCGATGAGCAGTTCTTC
>-|-|TRBV29-1|TRBJ2-4
CSVQYSGNIQYF
TGCAGCGTTCAGTACTCCGGAAACATTCAGTACTTC
>TRBD2|-|TRBV29-1|TRBJ2-1
CSVEDLGTSGRAPYNEQFF
TGCAGCGTTGAAGATCTTGGGACTAGCGGGAGGGCCCCTTACAATGAGCAGTTCTTC
>-|-|TRBV27|TRBJ2-7
CASSHQGSTYEQYF
TGTGCCAGCAGTCACCAGGGATCAACCTACGAGCAGTACTTC
>TRBD2|-|TRBV6-5|TRBJ2-1
CASNLAGVDEQFF
TGTGCCAGCAATCTAGCGGGAGTGGATGAGCAGTTCTTC